This passage covers 30 T cell receptor beta chains from one sample sequenced in a study of blood T cell repertoires in COVID-19. TCRdb's copy holds only in-frame clones and misses some; the assay was immunoSEQ multiplex PCR. The sample shows about 220,000 clones, 80% to 85% of them seen only once. The sample consisted of peripheral blood. These receptor sequences come from a woman between 25 and 40 years old who had recovered from COVID-19.

This clone showed up just once. The genes are TRBV27 and TRBJ2-3, with D possibly TRBD1 on 5 matching bases. V was shortened by 5 bases and J by 2 bases, with 29 bases between the two germline ends. Germline-derived CDR1 and CDR2 are MNHEY and SMNVEV (reference sequence). The CDR3 has 20 residues. The CDR3 protein is CASSRIPSYLGHLTTDTQYF. The CDR3 DNA reads as TGTGCCAGCAGTCGAATCCCAAGTTATCTGGGGCATTTAACCACAGATACGCAGTATTTT.

This clone is categorized as large. The chain is built from TRBV7-2 and TRBJ2-1, with 12 positions matching TRBD1. CDR3 length equals 17 residues. The V gene's germline CDR1 is SGHTA and CDR2 FQGNSA. With V trimmed by 0 bases and J by 7 bases, 7 bases remained unmatched. The CDR3 coding sequence is TGTGCCAGCAGCTTAGCTCCGGGACAGGGGGCGGCGAATGAGCAGTTCTTC. As protein: CASSLAPGQGAANEQFF.

The rearrangement uses TRBV16 and TRBJ2-1; tentative D call: TRBD2 (6 bases). Germline V gives CDR1 KGHSY, CDR2 FQNENV. Trimming took off 2 bases at V and 10 bases at J, with 15 bases between the two ends. This CDR3 has 14 amino acids. CDR3 DNA sequence: TGTGCCAGCAGCCAAGATCTCGCGGGGACCGAGCAGTTCTTC. Translation: CASSQDLAGTEQFF. The full variable domain, its missing parts supplied by reference TRBV16 and TRBJ2-1, is GEEVAQTPKHLVRGEGQKAKLYCAPIKGHSYVFWYQQVLKNEFKFLISFQNENVFDETGMPKERFSAKCLPNSPCSLEIQATKLEDSAVYFCASSQDLAGTEQFFGPGTRLTVL.

V usage is TRBV6-5 and J usage is TRBJ1-2; 7 nucleotides line up with TRBD1. The junction had 7 bases not matched to a gene; V was cut back by 11 bases and J by 1 base. This CDR3 contains 13 residues. CDR1 MNHEY and CDR2 SVGAGI come from the germline V gene. Here the CDR3 reads CASSGGFNYGYTF. The CDR3 bases are TGTGCCTCCTCAGGGGGGTTTAACTATGGCTACACCTTC.

The V gene is TRBV12-5, the J gene TRBJ1-2; 7 bases are shared with TRBD1. J lost 6 bases, V lost 5 bases, and 6 bases had no gene match. The CDR3 is 13 amino acids. Germline CDR1 and CDR2: LGHNT and FRNRAP. The CDR3 loop reads CASGPGQVDGYTF. The CDR3 region has the DNA TGTGCTAGTGGTCCCGGACAGGTGGATGGCTACACCTTC.

The rearrangement joins TRBV14 to TRBJ1-1, with D perhaps matching TRBD1 (5 bases). Germline-derived CDR1 and CDR2 are SGHDN and FVKESK. Trimming removed 5 bases at V and 11 bases at J, with 15 bases between. The CDR3 consists of 12 residues. The CDR3 protein is CASSGGRVEAFF. Here the CDR3 DNA reads TGTGCCAGCAGCGGGGGGAGGGTCGAGGCTTTCTTT.

The chain carries TRBV11-2 and TRBJ2-1, with TRBD1 matching 8 bases. The CDR3 covers 14 residues. CDR1 is SGHAT, CDR2 FQNNGV, per germline. J lost 8 bases, V lost 2 bases, and 5 bases had no gene match. CDR3 protein: CASSLWQGADEQFF. CDR3 coding DNA: TGTGCCAGCAGCTTATGGCAGGGGGCCGATGAGCAGTTCTTC.

In this sample, this clone turned up a few times. The rearrangement uses TRBV24-1 and TRBJ2-2; TRBD1 aligns across 7 bases. J was trimmed by 3 bases and V by 7 bases; bases with no gene match: 4. There are 14 residues in the CDR3. CDR1 and CDR2 from the germline V gene are KGHDR and SFDVKD. CDR3 region: CATSPQGYTGELFF. For the CDR3, the DNA is TGTGCCACCAGCCCACAGGGGTACACCGGGGAGCTGTTTTTT.

This clone occurred a few times. J is TRBJ1-2 and V is TRBV12-3 or TRBV12-4, with TRBD1 matching 11 bases. Losses at the gene ends were 8 bases for V and 7 bases for J; bases not matched to a gene: 6. The CDR3 is 13 residues long. DNA of the CDR3: TGTGCCAGCGCCAGGGACAGGGGGATTGGCTACACCTTC. Translated: CASARDRGIGYTF.

This chain uses TRBV28 with TRBJ1-2; D remains unclear. Trimming pared 3 bases from V and 2 bases from J, leaving 7 bases between. The CDR3 extends over 13 amino acids. CDR1 and CDR2 from the germline V gene are MDHEN and SYDVKM. Here the CDR3 DNA reads TGTGCCAGCAGTTTCGGCAGGAACTATGGCTACACCTTC. It specifies CASSFGRNYGYTF.

The gene calls are TRBV9 and TRBJ2-5; 13 bases are a match to TRBD2. The V gene's germline CDR1 is SGDLS and CDR2 YYNGEE. The CDR3 extends over 16 amino acids. The V segment lost 4 bases and the J segment 5 bases; nucleotides outside the gene matches: 8. This CDR3 reads CASSPGLAGSEETQYF. The CDR3 bases are TGTGCCAGCAGCCCGGGACTAGCGGGATCGGAGGAGACCCAGTACTTC.

V usage is TRBV2 and J usage is TRBJ1-1, with D possibly being TRBD1 (5 bases). This CDR3 has 13 residues. CDR1 and CDR2 from the germline V gene are SNHLY and FYNNEI. The ends were cut back, 3 bases at V and 10 bases at J, with 15 bases in the middle. The CDR3 bases are TGTGCCAGCAGTGATGGGGCCGCTGAGCCAGCTTTCTTT. Translation gives CASSDGAAEPAFF.

This clone appeared a single time. The V gene is TRBV24-1, the J gene TRBJ2-5; 7 bases are a match to TRBD1. CDR1 and CDR2 from the germline V gene are KGHDR and SFDVKD. V trimming: 2 bases; J trimming: 3 bases; junction bases outside the gene matches: 8. The CDR3 is made up of 16 amino acids. CDR3 protein: CATSDSGQLWEETQYF. The CDR3 DNA reads TGTGCCACCAGTGATTCGGGACAGCTCTGGGAAGAGACCCAGTACTTC.

This clone was counted once. The rearrangement joins TRBV6-5 to TRBJ1-2; D is perhaps TRBD1 (5 bases). V was trimmed by 8 bases and J by 2 bases, leaving 15 bases between them. The CDR3 runs 14 residues. The germline gives CDR1 MNHEY, CDR2 SVGAGI. CDR3 protein: CASGSPGGNYGYTF. The DNA for the CDR3 is TGTGCCAGCGGCTCCCCCGGGGGAAACTATGGCTACACCTTC.

In this sample, this clone turned up a few times. The chain uses TRBV6-5 and TRBJ1-2; possibly TRBD1 for D (5 bases). V lost 2 bases, J lost 4 bases, and 8 bases lay in between. The germline V gene has CDR1 MNHEY and CDR2 SVGAGI. The CDR3 spans 13 residues. CDR3 sequence: CASSYDSIYGYTF. CDR3 in DNA: TGTGCCAGCAGTTACGACAGCATCTATGGCTACACCTTC.

This chain connects TRBV7-9 to TRBJ1-2; tentative D call: TRBD1 (5 bases). This CDR3 comprises 15 residues. V was clipped by 5 bases and J by 4 bases, with 17 bases between them. Per the germline V gene, CDR1 is SEHNR and CDR2 is FQNEAQ (reference sequence). CDR3 amino acids: CASSGGTGAGYGYTF. CDR3 sequence (DNA): TGTGCCAGCAGCGGGGGGACGGGCGCCGGCTATGGCTACACCTTC.

In the case of this clone: The same CDR3 also results from other DNA sequences found in this sample. In DNA form, the CDR3 reads TGTGCCAGCAGCTTGGGGGGGCCGGAGACCCAGTACTTC. This gives the protein CASSLGGPETQYF. The rearrangement links TRBV5-6 to TRBJ2-5; maybe TRBD1 (6 bases). Germline values: CDR1 SGHDT, CDR2 YYEEEE. The V and J ends lost 0 bases and 5 bases respectively, with 8 bases between them. The CDR3 contains 13 residues.

The CDR3 reads CATSDGLAGADEQFF. The CDR3 nucleotides read TGTGCCACCAGTGACGGACTAGCGGGAGCAGATGAGCAGTTCTTC. The chain couples TRBV24-1 to TRBJ2-1; 13 bases agree with TRBD2. The CDR3 contains 15 residues. Germline lookup yields CDR1 KGHDR and CDR2 SFDVKD. V was pared by 4 bases and J by 8 bases, with 4 bases of the junction left unmatched.

V gene TRBV6-5 combines with J gene TRBJ2-7, with TRBD2 identical over 9 bases. Germline lookup yields CDR1 MNHEY and CDR2 SVGAGI. The CDR3 is 15 amino acids. V trimming: 2 bases; J trimming: 1 base; junction bases outside the gene matches: 3. CDR3 sequence reads: CASSYVLAGSYEQYF. The DNA of the CDR3 is TGTGCCAGCAGTTACGTCCTAGCGGGATCCTACGAGCAGTACTTC.

J is TRBJ1-2 and V is TRBV25-1; D is unresolved. The CDR3 sequence is 16 residues long. Germline V CDR1 and CDR2: MGHDK, SYGVNS. Trimming shortened V by 4 bases and J by 3 bases, and 18 bases separated the two germline ends. CDR3 DNA: TGTGCCAGCAGTGGAAGAACGCCGTACGCGGACTATGGCTACACCTTC. Translated, it gives CASSGRTPYADYGYTF.

This clone was picked up one time. The chain carries TRBV28 and TRBJ2-4, with 7 bases lining up with TRBD2. Germline assignment: CDR1 MDHEN and CDR2 SYDVKM. V gave up 5 bases and J gave up 0 bases; unmatched junction bases: 10. This CDR3 has 17 amino acids. CDR3 DNA: TGTGCCAGCAGTCCTCTAAGGGGAGGGCGAGCCAAAAACATTCAGTACTTC. This translates into CASSPLRGGRAKNIQYF.

This clone was recorded only once. V and J are TRBV7-9 and TRBJ2-7, with a possible D match to TRBD1 (5 bases). Trimming stripped 6 bases from V and 5 bases from J, with 8 bases between. Germline values: CDR1 SEHNR, CDR2 FQNEAQ (reference sequence). The CDR3 runs 11 residues. CDR3 region: CASSSGNEQYF. The DNA of the CDR3 is TGTGCCAGCAGTTCAGGGAACGAGCAGTACTTC.

The chain employs TRBV29-1 and TRBJ1-2, with TRBD1 matching 9 bases. The CDR3 extends over 17 amino acids. With 4 bases clipped from V and 5 bases from J, the junction kept 17 bases outside the gene matches. Germline V gives CDR1 SQVTM, CDR2 ANQGSEA. The CDR3 is CSVVVAAVQGAGYGYTF. DNA of the CDR3: TGCAGCGTTGTTGTGGCAGCTGTACAGGGGGCAGGGTATGGCTACACCTTC. The variable domain in full, completed from reference TRBV29-1 and TRBJ1-2, reads SAVISQKPSRDICQRGTSLTIQCQVDSQVTMMFWYRQQPGQSLTLIATANQGSEATYESGFVIDKFPISRPNLTFSTLTVSNMSPEDSSIYLCSVVVAAVQGAGYGYTFGSGTRLTVV.

This chain uses TRBV11-2 with TRBJ2-3; D not resolved. Germline V gene data show CDR1 as SGHAT and CDR2 as FQNNGV. The V gene lost 5 bases and the J gene lost 6 bases, with 9 bases spanning the gap. The CDR3 is 12 amino acids. The CDR3 loop reads CASSPSRDTQYF. The CDR3 DNA reads as TGTGCCAGCAGCCCCTCCAGGGATACGCAGTATTTT.

Ten or more counts support this clone. The V and J genes are TRBV5-1 and TRBJ2-7, with 9 nucleotides matching TRBD2. V dropped 0 bases and J dropped 6; count of bases not matched to a gene: 7. The germline V gene has CDR1 SGHRS and CDR2 YFSETQ. The CDR3 is made up of 15 amino acids. The CDR3 DNA is TGCGCCAGCAGCTTGGTAGCGGGAGTAGGAGGCGAGCAGTACTTC. Encoded protein: CASSLVAGVGGEQYF. The whole variable domain, filled in from reference TRBV5-1 and TRBJ2-7, reads KAGVTQTPRYLIKTRGQQVTLSCSPISGHRSVSWYQQTPGQGLQFLFEYFSETQRNKGNFPGRFSGRQFSNSRSEMNVSTLELGDSALYLCASSLVAGVGGEQYFGPGTRLTVT.

The chain carries TRBV27 and TRBJ2-7, with D maybe TRBD1 (6 bases). CDR1 and CDR2 from the germline V gene are MNHEY and SMNVEV (reference sequence). CDR3 length: 15 residues. The germline V and J ends were trimmed by 4 bases and 8 bases, with 21 bases remaining between them. The CDR3 sequence is CASSSLGTPGVQQYF. DNA for the CDR3: TGTGCCAGCAGTTCCTTGGGGACCCCAGGGGTACAGCAGTACTTC.

V gene TRBV19 combines with J gene TRBJ1-4, with D possibly TRBD1 on 6 matching bases. Germline CDR1 is LNHDA and CDR2 is SQIVND (reference sequence). With 0 bases removed from V and 3 bases from J, the gap between germline ends came to 11 bases. The CDR3 has 16 residues. The CDR3 protein is CASSIEHRAPNEKLFF. CDR3 nucleotides: TGTGCCAGTAGTATAGAGCACAGGGCTCCTAATGAAAAACTGTTTTTT.

This clone was picked up one time. The chain combines TRBV9 with TRBJ1-4; D is ambiguous. The CDR3 has 16 residues. The V gene's germline CDR1 is SGDLS and CDR2 YYNGEE. V lost 4 bases to trimming and J lost 1 base, with 14 bases between them. The chain's CDR3 is CASSPRPRQTNEKLFF. The CDR3 nucleotides are TGTGCCAGCAGCCCACGCCCGAGACAAACTAATGAAAAACTGTTTTTT.

J is TRBJ2-1 and V is TRBV20-1; D is unclear. V shed 2 bases and J shed 8 bases, with 7 bases lying between them. Germline CDR1 DFQATT, CDR2 SNEGSKA (reference sequence). The CDR3 sequence is 11 residues long. For the CDR3, the DNA is TGCAGTGCTAGATCTTTCCATGAGCAGTTCTTC. This encodes CSARSFHEQFF.

This chain uses TRBV6-5 with TRBJ2-7; 9 nucleotides match TRBD1. The CDR3 spans 14 residues. CDR1 is MNHEY, CDR2 SVGAGI, per germline. V dropped 6 bases and J dropped 5; count of bases not matched to a gene: 8. The CDR3 DNA sequence: TGTGCCAGCAGCGTTCTGGGACAGGGCCACGAGCAGTACTTC. It is translated as CASSVLGQGHEQYF.